A single T cell receptor beta chain is shown here with its context. Its antigen remains unknown. The sample comes from a study of T-cell reconstitution after alpha-beta-depleted transplantation in children. Library preparation (for TCRbeta) was performed with unique molecular identifiers. TCRdb reprocessed the PCR reads with MiXCR, giving one entry per CDR3 protein. The sample yields roughly 350,000 distinct CDR3 sequences, around 15% seen once. The CDR3 has 13 residues. From germline, CDR1 is MDHEN and CDR2 SYDVKM. V lost 5 bases, J lost 6 bases, and 13 bases lay in between. Study outcomes and limitations: Newly made T cells mostly supplied T-cell counts and diversity one year after transplant.

The chain has TRBV28 and TRBJ1-1; no reliable D call. The TCR sequence derives from a male patient aged 2-9 years who had a stem cell transplant for acute lymphoblastic leukemia, so the T cells may come from the graft donor. Sequencing was performed on PBMCs, mostly from graft donor cells, taken 360 days after TCRalphabeta/CD19-depleted stem cell transplant. The CDR3 here is CASSLSRIPEAFF. Here the CDR3 DNA reads TGTGCCAGCAGTCTGTCAAGGATCCCTGAAGCTTTCTTT.